This TCR beta chain was captured in a study of T-cell reconstitution after alpha-beta-depleted transplantation in children. Preparation of the TCRbeta library used unique molecular identifiers. TCRdb re-derived calls from the PCR reads in MiXCR, one entry per CDR3 protein. The profile shows roughly 500,000 distinct CDR3 sequences, around 18% of them singletons. The CDR3 covers 15 residues. Germline assignment: CDR1 SGDLS and CDR2 YYNGEE. After removal of 4 bases from V and 8 bases from J, the junction contained 12 bases not matched to a gene. The sample consisted of PBMCs from the stem cell graft donor, taken from the stem cell graft. The sequence was collected from a human donor who donated a stem cell graft to a child with acute lymphoblastic leukemia. The chain joins TRBV9 to TRBJ2-1; TRBD2 aligns across 7 bases. CDR3 sequence: CASSLGRAPSHEQFF. The CDR3 DNA sequence: TGTGCCAGCAGCCTAGGGAGGGCCCCCAGCCATGAGCAGTTCTTC.